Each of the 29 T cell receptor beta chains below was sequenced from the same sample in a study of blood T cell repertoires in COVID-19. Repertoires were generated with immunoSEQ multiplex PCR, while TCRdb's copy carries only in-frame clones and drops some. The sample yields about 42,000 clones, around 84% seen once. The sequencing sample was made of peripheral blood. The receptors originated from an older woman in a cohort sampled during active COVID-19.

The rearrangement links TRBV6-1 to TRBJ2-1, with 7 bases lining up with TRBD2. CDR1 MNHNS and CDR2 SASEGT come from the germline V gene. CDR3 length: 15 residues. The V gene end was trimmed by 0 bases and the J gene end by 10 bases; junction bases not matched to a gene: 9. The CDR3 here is CASSEARLARGEQFF. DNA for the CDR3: TGTGCCAGCAGTGAAGCGCGACTAGCACGGGGAGAGCAGTTCTTC.

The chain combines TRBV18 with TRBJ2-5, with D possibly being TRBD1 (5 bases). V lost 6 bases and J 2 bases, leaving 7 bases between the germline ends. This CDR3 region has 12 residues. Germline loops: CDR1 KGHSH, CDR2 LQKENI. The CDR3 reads CASSRTQETQYF. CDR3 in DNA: TGTGCCAGCTCGCGGACACAAGAGACCCAGTACTTC.

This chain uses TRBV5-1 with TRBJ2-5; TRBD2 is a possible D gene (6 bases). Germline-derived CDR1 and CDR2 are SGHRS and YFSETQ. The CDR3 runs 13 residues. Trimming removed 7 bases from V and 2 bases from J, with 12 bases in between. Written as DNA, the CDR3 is TGCGCCAGCTCCTCGGGACTGCAAGAGACCCAGTACTTC. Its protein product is CASSSGLQETQYF.

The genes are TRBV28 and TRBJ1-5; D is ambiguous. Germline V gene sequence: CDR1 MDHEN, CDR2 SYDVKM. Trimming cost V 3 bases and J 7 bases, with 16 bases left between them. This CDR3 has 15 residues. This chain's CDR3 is CASSFLYSGDQPQHF. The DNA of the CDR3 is TGTGCCAGCAGTTTCCTATACAGCGGAGACCAGCCCCAGCATTTT.

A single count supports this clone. The CDR3 reads CASSQNRGLGGNNSPLHF. DNA for the CDR3: TGCGCCAGCAGCCAAAACAGAGGGCTGGGCGGAAATAATTCACCCCTCCACTTT. This chain links TRBV4-3 with TRBJ1-6; D is unresolved. Trimming shortened V by 2 bases and J by 5 bases, and 19 bases separated the two germline ends. The CDR3 contains 18 residues. Per germline, CDR1 LGHNA and CDR2 YSLEER.

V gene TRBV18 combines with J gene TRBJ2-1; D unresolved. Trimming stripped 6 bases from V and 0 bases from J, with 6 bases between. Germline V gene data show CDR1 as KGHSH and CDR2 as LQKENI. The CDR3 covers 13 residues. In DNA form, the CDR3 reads TGTGCCAGCTCCCCCATCTCCTACAATGAGCAGTTCTTC. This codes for CASSPISYNEQFF.

As DNA, the CDR3 is TGTGCCAGCAGCGGTATTAAAAGGGGGCTGAACACTGAAGCTTTCTTT. The encoded protein is CASSGIKRGLNTEAFF. The chain is built from TRBV11-2 and TRBJ1-1; 7 nucleotides agree with TRBD1. The J segment lost 0 bases and the V segment lost 5 bases, leaving 9 bases of the junction unmatched. This CDR3 has 16 amino acids. Germline V CDR1 and CDR2: SGHAT, FQNNGV.

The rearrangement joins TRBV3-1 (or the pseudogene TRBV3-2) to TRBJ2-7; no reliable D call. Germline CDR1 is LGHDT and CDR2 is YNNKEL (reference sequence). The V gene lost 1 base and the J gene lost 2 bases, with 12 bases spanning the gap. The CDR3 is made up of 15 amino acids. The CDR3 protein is CASSQVVKNPYEQYF. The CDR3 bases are TGTGCCAGCAGCCAAGTAGTGAAAAACCCCTACGAGCAGTACTTC.

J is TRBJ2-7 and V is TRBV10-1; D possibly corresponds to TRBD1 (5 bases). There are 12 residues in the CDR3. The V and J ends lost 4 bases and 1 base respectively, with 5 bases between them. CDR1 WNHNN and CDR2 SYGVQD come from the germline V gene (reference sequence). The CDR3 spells CASSGQSYEQYF. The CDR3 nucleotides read TGCGCCAGCAGTGGACAGTCCTACGAGCAGTACTTC.

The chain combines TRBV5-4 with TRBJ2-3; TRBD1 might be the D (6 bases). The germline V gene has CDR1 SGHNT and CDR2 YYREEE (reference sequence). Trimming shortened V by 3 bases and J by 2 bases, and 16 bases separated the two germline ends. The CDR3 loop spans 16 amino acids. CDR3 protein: CASSSGPGQITDTQYF. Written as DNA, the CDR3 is TGTGCCAGCAGCTCAGGGCCGGGACAAATCACAGATACGCAGTATTTT. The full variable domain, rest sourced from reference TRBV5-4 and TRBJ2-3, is ETGVTQSPTHLIKTRGQQVTLRCSSQSGHNTVSWYQQALGQGPQFIFQYYREEENGRGNFPPRFSGLQFPNYSSELNVNALELDDSALYLCASSSGPGQITDTQYFGPGTRLTVL.

CDR3 loop: CAADRGSGELFF. The CDR3 region has the DNA TGTGCCGCCGACAGGGGGTCCGGGGAGCTGTTTTTT. V usage is TRBV27 and J usage is TRBJ2-2; 9 nucleotides agree with TRBD1. The CDR3 spans 12 residues. With 11 bases clipped from V and 6 bases from J, the junction kept 4 bases outside the gene matches. CDR1 is MNHEY and CDR2 is SMNVEV in the germline V gene (reference sequence).

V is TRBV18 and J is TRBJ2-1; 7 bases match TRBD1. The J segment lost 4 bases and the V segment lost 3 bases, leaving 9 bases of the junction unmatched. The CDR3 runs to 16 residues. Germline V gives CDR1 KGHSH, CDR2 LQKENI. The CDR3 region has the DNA TGTGCCAGCTCACCTAAAGTCGGGACAGAGTACAATGAGCAGTTCTTC. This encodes CASSPKVGTEYNEQFF.

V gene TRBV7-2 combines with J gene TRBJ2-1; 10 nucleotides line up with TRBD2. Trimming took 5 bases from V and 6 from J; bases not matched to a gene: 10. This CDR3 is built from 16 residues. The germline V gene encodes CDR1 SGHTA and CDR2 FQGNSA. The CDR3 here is CASSPAGTSAGNEQFF. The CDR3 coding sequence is TGTGCCAGCAGCCCAGCCGGGACTAGCGCTGGCAATGAGCAGTTCTTC. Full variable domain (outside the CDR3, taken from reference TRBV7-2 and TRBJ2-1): GAGVSQSPSNKVTEKGKDVELRCDPISGHTALYWYRQSLGQGLEFLIYFQGNSAPDKSGLPSDRFSAERTGGSVSTLTIQRTQQEDSAVYLCASSPAGTSAGNEQFFGPGTRLTVL.

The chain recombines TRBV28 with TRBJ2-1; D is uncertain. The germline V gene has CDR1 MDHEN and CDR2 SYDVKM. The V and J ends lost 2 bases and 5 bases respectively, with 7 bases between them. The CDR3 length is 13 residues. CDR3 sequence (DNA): TGTGCCAGCAGTTTAGAGCCCCACAATGAGCAGTTCTTC. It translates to CASSLEPHNEQFF. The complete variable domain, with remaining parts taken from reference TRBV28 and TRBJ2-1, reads DVKVTQSSRYLVKRTGEKVFLECVQDMDHENMFWYRQDPGLGLRLIYFSYDVKMKEKGDIPEGYSVSREKKERFSLILESASTNQTSMYLCASSLEPHNEQFFGPGTRLTVL.

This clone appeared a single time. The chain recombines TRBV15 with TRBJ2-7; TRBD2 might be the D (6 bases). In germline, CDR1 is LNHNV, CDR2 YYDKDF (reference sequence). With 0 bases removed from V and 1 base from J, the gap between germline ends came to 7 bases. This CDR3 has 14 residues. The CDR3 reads CATSREGLSYEQYF. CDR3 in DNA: TGTGCCACCAGCAGAGAGGGACTTTCCTACGAGCAGTACTTC.

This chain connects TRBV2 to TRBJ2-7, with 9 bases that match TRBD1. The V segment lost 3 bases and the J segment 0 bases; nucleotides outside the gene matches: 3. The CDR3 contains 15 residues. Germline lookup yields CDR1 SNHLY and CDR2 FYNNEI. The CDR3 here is CASSDMGQGSYEQYF. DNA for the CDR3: TGTGCCAGCAGTGACATGGGACAGGGCTCCTACGAGCAGTACTTC.

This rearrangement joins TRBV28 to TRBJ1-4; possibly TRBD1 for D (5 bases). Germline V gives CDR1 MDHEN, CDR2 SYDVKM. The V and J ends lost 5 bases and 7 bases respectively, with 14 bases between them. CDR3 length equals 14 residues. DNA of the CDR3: TGTGCCAGCAGTCGGGACGGGGGGGGTGAAAAACTGTTTTTT. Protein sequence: CASSRDGGGEKLFF.

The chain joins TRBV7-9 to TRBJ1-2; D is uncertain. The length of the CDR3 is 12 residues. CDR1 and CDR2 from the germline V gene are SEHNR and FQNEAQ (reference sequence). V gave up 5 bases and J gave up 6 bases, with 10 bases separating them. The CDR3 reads CASSPSVDGYTF. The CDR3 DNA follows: TGTGCCAGCAGCCCCTCCGTCGATGGCTACACCTTC. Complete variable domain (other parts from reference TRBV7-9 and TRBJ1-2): DTGVSQNPRHKITKRGQNVTFRCDPISEHNRLYWYRQTLGQGPEFLTYFQNEAQLEKSRLLSDRFSAERPKGSFSTLEIQRTEQGDSAMYLCASSPSVDGYTFGSGTRLTVV.

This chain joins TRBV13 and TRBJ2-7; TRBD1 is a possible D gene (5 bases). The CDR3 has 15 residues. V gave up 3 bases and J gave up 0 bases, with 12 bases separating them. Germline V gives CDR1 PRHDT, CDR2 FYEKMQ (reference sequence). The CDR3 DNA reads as TGTGCCAGCAGCTTCGAGTGGGGCCACTCCTACGAGCAGTACTTC. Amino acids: CASSFEWGHSYEQYF. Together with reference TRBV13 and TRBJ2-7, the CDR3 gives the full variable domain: AAGVIQSPRHLIKEKRETATLKCYPIPRHDTVYWYQQGPGQDPQFLISFYEKMQSDKGSIPDRFSAQQFSDYHSELNMSSLELGDSALYFCASSFEWGHSYEQYFGPGTRLTVT.

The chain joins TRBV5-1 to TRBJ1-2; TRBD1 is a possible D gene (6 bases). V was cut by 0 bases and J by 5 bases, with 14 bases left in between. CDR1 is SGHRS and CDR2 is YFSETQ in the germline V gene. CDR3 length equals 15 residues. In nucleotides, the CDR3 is TGCGCCAGCAGCTTGGATGCGACAGGACTGTATGGCTACACCTTC. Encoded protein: CASSLDATGLYGYTF.

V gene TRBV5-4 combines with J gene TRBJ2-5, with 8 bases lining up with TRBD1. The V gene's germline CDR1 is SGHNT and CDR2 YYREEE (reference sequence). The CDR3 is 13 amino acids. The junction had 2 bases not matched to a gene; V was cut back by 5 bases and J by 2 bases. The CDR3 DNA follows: TGTGCCAGCAGTCGGGACAGGCAAGAGACCCAGTACTTC. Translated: CASSRDRQETQYF. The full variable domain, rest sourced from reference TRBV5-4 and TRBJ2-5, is ETGVTQSPTHLIKTRGQQVTLRCSSQSGHNTVSWYQQALGQGPQFIFQYYREEENGRGNFPPRFSGLQFPNYSSELNVNALELDDSALYLCASSRDRQETQYFGPGTRLLVL.

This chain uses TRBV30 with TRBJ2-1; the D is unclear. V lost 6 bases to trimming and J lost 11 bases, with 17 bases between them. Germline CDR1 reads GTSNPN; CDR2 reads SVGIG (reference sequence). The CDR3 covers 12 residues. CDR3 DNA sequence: TGTGCCTGTCATACTACTTCCCTTAAGCAGTTCTTC. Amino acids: CACHTTSLKQFF.

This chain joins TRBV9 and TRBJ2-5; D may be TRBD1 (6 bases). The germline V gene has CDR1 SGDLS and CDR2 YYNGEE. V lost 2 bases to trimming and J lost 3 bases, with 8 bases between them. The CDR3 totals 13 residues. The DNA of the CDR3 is TGTGCCAGCAGCGTGGGGGACAAAGAGACCCAGTACTTC. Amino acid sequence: CASSVGDKETQYF. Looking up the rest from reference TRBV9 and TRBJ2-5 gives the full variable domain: DSGVTQTPKHLITATGQRVTLRCSPRSGDLSVYWYQQSLDQGLQFLIQYYNGEERAKGNILERFSAQQFPDLHSELNLSSLELGDSALYFCASSVGDKETQYFGPGTRLLVL.

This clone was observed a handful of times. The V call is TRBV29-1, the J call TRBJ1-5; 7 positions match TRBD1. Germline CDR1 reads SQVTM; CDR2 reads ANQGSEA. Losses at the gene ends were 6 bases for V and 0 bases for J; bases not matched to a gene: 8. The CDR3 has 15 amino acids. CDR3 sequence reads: CSVAAGTDSNQPQHF. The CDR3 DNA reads TGCAGCGTGGCAGCAGGGACAGATAGCAATCAGCCCCAGCATTTT.

The CDR3 DNA is TGTGCCAGTACCGATCACGGGACAGGGGGCGACGAGCAGTACTTC. Its protein is CASTDHGTGGDEQYF. The V and J genes are TRBV19 and TRBJ2-7, with 12 positions matching TRBD1. The CDR3 is made up of 15 amino acids. Germline V gene data show CDR1 as LNHDA and CDR2 as SQIVND (reference sequence). Trimming took 7 bases from V and 5 from J; bases not matched to a gene: 9.

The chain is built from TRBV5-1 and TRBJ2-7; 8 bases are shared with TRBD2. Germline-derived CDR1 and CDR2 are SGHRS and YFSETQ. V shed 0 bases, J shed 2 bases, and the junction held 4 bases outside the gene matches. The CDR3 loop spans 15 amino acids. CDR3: CASSLATSGAYEQYF. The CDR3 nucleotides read TGCGCCAGCAGCTTGGCAACTAGCGGCGCCTACGAGCAGTACTTC.

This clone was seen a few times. CDR3 sequence reads: CATSEPHRGITSDTQYF. For the CDR3, the DNA is TGTGCCACCAGTGAACCCCACAGGGGTATCACCTCAGATACGCAGTATTTT. The rearrangement joins TRBV24-1 to TRBJ2-3, with TRBD1 matching over 7 bases. Per the germline V gene, CDR1 is KGHDR and CDR2 is SFDVKD. The V segment lost 4 bases and the J segment 4 bases; nucleotides outside the gene matches: 13. This CDR3 region has 17 residues.

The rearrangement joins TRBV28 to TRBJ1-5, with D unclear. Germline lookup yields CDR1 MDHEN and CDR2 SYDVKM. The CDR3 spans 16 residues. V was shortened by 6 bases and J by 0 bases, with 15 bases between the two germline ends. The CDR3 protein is CASRFPPGYSNQPQHF. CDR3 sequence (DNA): TGTGCCAGCAGATTCCCCCCAGGATATAGCAATCAGCCCCAGCATTTT.

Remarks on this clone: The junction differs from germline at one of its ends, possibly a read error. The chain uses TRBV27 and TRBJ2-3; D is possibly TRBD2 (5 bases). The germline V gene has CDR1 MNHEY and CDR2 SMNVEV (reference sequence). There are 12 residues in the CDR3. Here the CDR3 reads CASSPSTDAQYF. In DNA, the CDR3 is TGTGCCAGCAGCCCTAGCACAGATGCGCAGTATTTT.